Below are 18 T cell receptor beta chains sequenced from a single sample in a study of CD8+ T cells in alopecia areata (dated by TCRdb to the late 2010s). The time point label of this sample denotes: baseline before oral tofacitinib. Receptor libraries were prepared by the immunoSEQ multiplex PCR assay. For TCR sequencing, RNA was extracted from every sample and reverse transcribed into cDNA to serve as template. As stored in TCRdb, this immuneACCESS dataset retains in-frame rearrangements with V and J assigned. A fraction of the clones does not appear; measured against another copy, unresolved V genes explain less than half of the discrepancy, and the remainder lacks a known reason. This sample holds roughly 180,000 clones; 63% were observed only once. Of the sample, under 2% falls within the top ten clones. Source: CD4+ T cells sorted from blood, taken at week 0. The origin of the receptors is a human donor with alopecia areata.

This clone was counted a few times. The chain recombines TRBV29-1 with TRBJ2-7; 7 bases are a match to TRBD2. This CDR3 comprises 13 residues. CDR1 is SQVTM and CDR2 is ANQGSEA in the germline V gene. V was pared by 3 bases and J by 3 bases, with 5 bases of the junction left unmatched. The CDR3 reads CSVETSTHYEQYF. The CDR3 nucleotides are TGCAGCGTTGAGACTAGCACGCACTACGAGCAGTACTTC.

V and J are TRBV2 and TRBJ1-2; maybe TRBD1 (5 bases). This CDR3 is 16 amino acids long. Germline CDR1 reads SNHLY; CDR2 reads FYNNEI. V was shortened by 0 bases and J by 3 bases, with 14 bases between the two germline ends. CDR3 bases: TGTGCCAGCAGTGAAGCGATCGCAGGGCTTTACTATGGCTACACCTTC. As protein: CASSEAIAGLYYGYTF.

The gene calls are TRBV30 and TRBJ1-5; D is possibly TRBD1 (6 bases). This CDR3 region has 13 residues. Germline lookup yields CDR1 GTSNPN and CDR2 SVGIG (reference sequence). With 3 bases removed from V and 4 bases from J, the gap between germline ends came to 10 bases. DNA of the CDR3: TGTGCCTGGAGCACAGGGATAAATCAGCCCCAGCATTTT. This gives the protein CAWSTGINQPQHF.

This rearrangement joins TRBV7-3 to TRBJ2-5; 8 bases agree with TRBD1. The V gene end was trimmed by 5 bases and the J gene end by 0 bases; junction bases not matched to a gene: 2. This CDR3 has 14 residues. Germline loops: CDR1 SGHTA, CDR2 FQGTGA. The CDR3 protein is CASSPRGHQETQYF. The CDR3 DNA reads TGTGCCAGCAGCCCCAGGGGGCACCAAGAGACCCAGTACTTC.

The genes are TRBV30 and TRBJ2-4; D is unclear. This CDR3 is built from 14 residues. Germline V gene data show CDR1 as GTSNPN and CDR2 as SVGIG (reference sequence). Trimming removed 5 bases at V and 0 bases at J, with 11 bases between. Here the CDR3 reads CAWGSSLAKNIQYF. The CDR3 DNA reads as TGTGCCTGGGGTAGTAGCCTAGCCAAAAACATTCAGTACTTC.

This clone was counted a few times. The V gene is TRBV30, the J gene TRBJ2-2; 9 bases agree with TRBD2. The CDR3 runs to 15 residues. Germline V gives CDR1 GTSNPN, CDR2 SVGIG (reference sequence). V lost 1 base to trimming and J lost 7 bases; unmatched junction nucleotides: 7. CDR3 nucleotide sequence: TGTGCCTGGAGTGAGAAGGGACTAGCTAGCGGGGAGCTGTTTTTT. It yields the protein CAWSEKGLASGELFF.

This chain joins TRBV2 and TRBJ2-2; 8 bases are shared with TRBD2. CDR1 and CDR2 (germline): SNHLY, FYNNEI. CDR3 length equals 17 residues. V lost 2 bases and J lost 4; bases outside the gene matches: 9. The CDR3 region has the DNA TGTGCCAGCAGTGAAATAGGCGGGGGGCCACTCACCGGGGAGCTGTTTTTT. Protein: CASSEIGGGPLTGELFF.

This clone was found once. The rearrangement uses TRBV28 and TRBJ2-7; TRBD2 is a possible D gene (5 bases). V gave up 6 bases and J gave up 3 bases, with 9 bases separating them. The CDR3 extends over 12 amino acids. The germline gives CDR1 MDHEN, CDR2 SYDVKM. The CDR3 bases are TGTGCCAGCAGAGGACTGCACTACGAGCAGTACTTC. Protein: CASRGLHYEQYF. The entire variable domain, with the rest obtained from reference TRBV28 and TRBJ2-7, is as follows: DVKVTQSSRYLVKRTGEKVFLECVQDMDHENMFWYRQDPGLGLRLIYFSYDVKMKEKGDIPEGYSVSREKKERFSLILESASTNQTSMYLCASRGLHYEQYFGPGTRLTVT.

The chain has TRBV30 and TRBJ1-1; no reliable D call. There are 13 residues in the CDR3. V gave up 4 bases and J gave up 0 bases, with 9 bases separating them. Germline loops: CDR1 GTSNPN, CDR2 SVGIG (reference sequence). CDR3 protein: CAWTKSLNTEAFF. In DNA, the CDR3 is TGTGCCTGGACGAAAAGTTTGAACACTGAAGCTTTCTTT.

The chain uses TRBV7-2 and TRBJ2-7; TRBD2 is a possible D gene (5 bases). The CDR3 runs 17 residues. Germline V gene lookup returns CDR1 SGHTA and CDR2 FQGNSA. V was trimmed by 1 base and J by 3 bases, leaving 19 bases between them. The CDR3 here is CASSLGGFGLSYYEQYF. The CDR3 nucleotides are TGTGCCAGCAGCTTAGGGGGTTTTGGACTCTCTTACTACGAGCAGTACTTC.

The J gene is TRBJ2-3, the V gene TRBV30; D unresolved. The CDR3 consists of 15 residues. CDR1 and CDR2 from the germline V gene are GTSNPN and SVGIG (reference sequence). V lost 2 bases and J lost 3, with 15 bases in between. For the CDR3, the DNA is TGTGCCTGGAGTTACTCCCCTGTAATGACAGATACGCAGTATTTT. It codes for CAWSYSPVMTDTQYF. Filled out from reference TRBV30 and TRBJ2-3, the complete variable domain reads SQTIHQWPATLVQPVGSPLSLECTVEGTSNPNLYWYRQAAGRGLQLLFYSVGIGQISSEVPQNLSASRPQDRQFILSSKKLLLSDSGFYLCAWSYSPVMTDTQYFGPGTRLTVL.

The chain links TRBV5-6 to TRBJ2-7; possible D gene TRBD1, 5 bases. This CDR3 has 15 residues. Trimming cost V 0 bases and J 5 bases, with 15 bases left between them. The germline V gene encodes CDR1 SGHDT and CDR2 YYEEEE. The CDR3 DNA is TGTGCCAGCAGCTTGGTAAGGGGCGTCACAGACGAGCAGTACTTC. As protein: CASSLVRGVTDEQYF.

This clone was counted between two and nine times. The chain carries TRBV29-1 and TRBJ2-5; D possibly matches TRBD1 or TRBD2 (5 bases each). V was pared by 5 bases and J by 5 bases, with 15 bases between. The germline CDR1 and CDR2 sequences are SQVTM and ANQGSEA. This CDR3 spans 13 amino acids. The CDR3 sequence: CSVSKGPRETQYF. CDR3 DNA: TGCAGCGTTTCGAAGGGACCTAGGGAGACCCAGTACTTC.

The rearrangement links TRBV5-4 to TRBJ2-2; 8 bases map to TRBD1. The ends lost 1 base at V and 7 bases at J; junction bases unmatched: 9. Germline V gives CDR1 SGHNT, CDR2 YYREEE (reference sequence). The CDR3 is 16 residues long. The CDR3 here is CASSLPGQGNGGELFF. CDR3 DNA sequence: TGTGCCAGCAGCTTGCCCGGACAGGGAAATGGCGGGGAGCTGTTTTTT. Full variable domain (missing parts from reference TRBV5-4 and TRBJ2-2): ETGVTQSPTHLIKTRGQQVTLRCSSQSGHNTVSWYQQALGQGPQFIFQYYREEENGRGNFPPRFSGLQFPNYSSELNVNALELDDSALYLCASSLPGQGNGGELFFGEGSRLTVL.

Many counts were recorded for this clone. Other DNA sequences in this sample translate to the same CDR3. The chain combines TRBV7-2 with TRBJ1-5; D might be TRBD1 (5 bases). Germline assignment: CDR1 SGHTA and CDR2 FQGNSA. Trimming took 5 bases from V and 2 from J, leaving 7 bases between them. The CDR3 loop spans 13 amino acids. This CDR3 reads CASSVRGNQPQHF. CDR3 in DNA: TGTGCCAGCAGCGTCAGGGGCAATCAGCCCCAGCATTTT. The full variable domain, rest sourced from reference TRBV7-2 and TRBJ1-5, is GAGVSQSPSNKVTEKGKDVELRCDPISGHTALYWYRQSLGQGLEFLIYFQGNSAPDKSGLPSDRFSAERTGGSVSTLTIQRTQQEDSAVYLCASSVRGNQPQHFGDGTRLSIL.

This clone was observed a few times. The chain recombines TRBV30 with TRBJ1-2, with D unclear. This CDR3 is built from 15 residues. CDR1 and CDR2 from the germline V gene are GTSNPN and SVGIG (reference sequence). The V end was cut by 4 bases, the J end by 0 bases, with 15 bases between. The CDR3 is CAWKRQRTANYGYTF. The DNA of the CDR3 is TGTGCCTGGAAAAGACAAAGGACGGCTAACTATGGCTACACCTTC.

This clone was picked up one time. The chain combines TRBV2 with TRBJ2-7; D perhaps matches TRBD1 (6 bases). CDR1 SNHLY and CDR2 FYNNEI come from the germline V gene. Trimming stripped 3 bases from V and 2 bases from J, with 14 bases between. This CDR3 has 15 residues. This chain's CDR3 is CASSEGPTGTYEQYF. CDR3 coding DNA: TGTGCCAGCAGTGAGGGGCCTACAGGGACCTACGAGCAGTACTTC.

The V and J genes are TRBV13 and TRBJ1-1; possible D gene TRBD1, 5 bases. This CDR3 comprises 14 residues. Germline V gene data show CDR1 as PRHDT and CDR2 as FYEKMQ (reference sequence). Between the trimmed V and J ends, which lost 1 base and 11 bases, there was a span of 17 bases. The chain's CDR3 is CASSLDPGLQKAFF. CDR3 bases: TGTGCCAGCAGCTTAGACCCGGGACTCCAGAAGGCTTTCTTT.